Included here is one T cell receptor (beta chain) sequence, with context. The germline V gene has CDR1 MNHEY and CDR2 SVGAGI. This CDR3 has 13 amino acids. V was cut by 6 bases and J by 2 bases, with 7 bases left in between. Clones were sequenced by immunoSEQ multiplex PCR, and TCRdb holds only the in-frame ones, with some missing. Among tens of thousands of clones listed, 93% were seen once. This sample is drawn from a study of T cell changes during pregnancy in multiple sclerosis. The input for sequencing was peripheral blood, taken in the second trimester of pregnancy. This TCR derives from a female donor with multiple sclerosis, enrolled in a pregnancy study. The rearrangement uses TRBV6-5 and TRBJ2-2; no clear D. The CDR3 DNA reads as TGTGCCAGCAGAGAGACAAACACCGGGGAGCTGTTTTTT. Translating it yields CASRETNTGELFF.